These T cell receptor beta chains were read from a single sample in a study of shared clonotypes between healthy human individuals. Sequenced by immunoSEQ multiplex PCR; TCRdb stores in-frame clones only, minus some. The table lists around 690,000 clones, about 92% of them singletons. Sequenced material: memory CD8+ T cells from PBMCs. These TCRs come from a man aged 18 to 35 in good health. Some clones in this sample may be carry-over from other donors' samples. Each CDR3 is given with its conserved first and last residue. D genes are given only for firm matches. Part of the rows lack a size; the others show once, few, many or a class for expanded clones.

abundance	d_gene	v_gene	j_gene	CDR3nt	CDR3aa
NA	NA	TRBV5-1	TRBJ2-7	TGCGCCAGCAGCTTTTCTGCAGCCTTCTCCTACGAGCAGTACTTC	CASSFSAAFSYEQYF
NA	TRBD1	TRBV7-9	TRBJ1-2	TGTGCCACCTATATAGGGCAGACCCCAGGGGGCCTCCGGGGCTACACCTTC	CATYIGQTPGGLRGYTF
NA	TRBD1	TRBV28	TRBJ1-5	TGTGCCAGCAGGCATCAAACAGGGGGAAGTCAGCCCCAGCATTTT	CASRHQTGGSQPQHF
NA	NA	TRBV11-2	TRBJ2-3	TGTGCCAGCAGCTTAGCCGGCGGACATTCTTACCGGGCAGATACGCAGTATTTT	CASSLAGGHSYRADTQYF
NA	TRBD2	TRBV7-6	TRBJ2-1	TGTGCCAGCAGCTTAGAGACTAGCGGGAGGTCAGATGAGCAGTTCTTC	CASSLETSGRSDEQFF
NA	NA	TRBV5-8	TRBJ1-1	TGTGCCAGCAGTTATGGGACTGAAGCTTTCTTT	CASSYGTEAFF
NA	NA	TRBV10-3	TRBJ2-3	TGTGCCATCAGTGAATACACAGGGTCAGATACGCAGTATTTT	CAISEYTGSDTQYF
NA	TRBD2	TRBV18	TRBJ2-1	TGTGCCAGCTCACCCCCCCTAGGACTAGCGGGAGTCGGCGATGAGCAGTTCTTC	CASSPPLGLAGVGDEQFF
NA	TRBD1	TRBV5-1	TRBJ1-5	TGCGCCAGCAGTTCCACAGGGGGCGGAGGTCAGCCCCAGCATTTT	CASSSTGGGGQPQHF
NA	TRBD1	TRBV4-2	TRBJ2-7	TGTGCCAGCAGCCATGGGACAGGAGGGACCTACGAGCAGTACTTC	CASSHGTGGTYEQYF
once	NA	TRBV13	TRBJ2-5	TGTGCCAGCAGCGAAACAGGCTACCAAGAGACCCAGTACTTC	CASSETGYQETQYF
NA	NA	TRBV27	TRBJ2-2	TGTGCCAGCAGAACCCGATTGACTAACATTTTCGGACCGACCGGGGAGCTGTTTTTT	CASRTRLTNIFGPTGELFF
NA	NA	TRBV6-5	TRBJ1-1	TGTGCAACTCAAGAGACGGTGAACACTGAAGCTTTCTTT	CATQETVNTEAFF
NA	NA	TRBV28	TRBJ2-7	TGTGCCAGCAGAAAGGCTGCCGCGAGGTACGAGCAGTACTTC	CASRKAAARYEQYF
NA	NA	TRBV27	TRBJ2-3	TGTGCCAGCAGTCCATTAACTAGACGGTTAACGGATACGCAGTATTTT	CASSPLTRRLTDTQYF
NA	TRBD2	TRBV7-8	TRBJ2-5	TGTGCCAGCAGGGGACTAGCGGCCGCCCAAGAGACCCAGTACTTC	CASRGLAAAQETQYF
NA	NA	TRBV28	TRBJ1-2	TGTGCCACGTCCTTTCCAGGGGAGTATGATAGGGGCTACACCTTC	CATSFPGEYDRGYTF
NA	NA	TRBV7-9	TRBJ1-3	TGTGCCAGCTTGACAGCAAACACCATATATTTT	CASLTANTIYF
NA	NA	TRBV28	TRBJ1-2	TGTGCCAGCAGTTGGGGGTATGGTCGACTGGCAGTCTACAACTATGGCTACACCTTC	CASSWGYGRLAVYNYGYTF
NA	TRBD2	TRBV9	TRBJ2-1	TGTGCCAGCAGCCTCAGCGGGAGCAGCATCTACAATGAGCAGTTCTTC	CASSLSGSSIYNEQFF
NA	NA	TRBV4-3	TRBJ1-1	TGCGCCAGCAGCCAAGGTGCAGCGAACACTGAAGCTTTCTTT	CASSQGAANTEAFF
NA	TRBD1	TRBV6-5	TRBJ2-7	TGTGCCAGCAGTCAAAGACAGGGGGGATGGTACGAGCAGTACTTC	CASSQRQGGWYEQYF
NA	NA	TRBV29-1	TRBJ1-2	TGCAGCTCCATTGGGGGCATTGACTATGGCTACACCTTC	CSSIGGIDYGYTF
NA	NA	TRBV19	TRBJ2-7	TGTGCCAGTAGTAAAGTCTCCGAAGGCCCAATCTGGGAGCAGTACTTC	CASSKVSEGPIWEQYF
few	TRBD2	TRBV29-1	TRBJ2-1	TGCAGCGCACGCGCCCCGGGGCGGGAGACCAACAATGAGCAGTTCTTC	CSARAPGRETNNEQFF
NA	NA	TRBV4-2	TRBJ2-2	TGTGCCAGCAGCCAAGAAGTAGCGACAACCGGGGAGCTGTTTTTT	CASSQEVATTGELFF
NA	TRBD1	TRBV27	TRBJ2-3	TGTGCCAGCAGTTTCGTGGGACAGGGAGGGGCAGATACGCAGTATTTT	CASSFVGQGGADTQYF
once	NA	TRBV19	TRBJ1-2	TGTGCCTGCCAGGATAAAGGGTGGGGCTACACCTTC	CACQDKGWGYTF
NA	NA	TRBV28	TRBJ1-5	TGTGCCAGCGCCCCGTTAGGAGAGGGCAATCAGCCCCAGCATTTT	CASAPLGEGNQPQHF
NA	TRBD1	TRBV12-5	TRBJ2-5	TGTGCTAGTGGCCATTTGGCTTTTCAGGGGGAAGAGACCCAGTACTTC	CASGHLAFQGEETQYF
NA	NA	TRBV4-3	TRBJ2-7	TGCGCCAGCAGCCTGGCACTCGGGACGTCCTACGAGCAGTACTTC	CASSLALGTSYEQYF
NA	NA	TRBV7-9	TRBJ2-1	TGTGCCAGCAGCTCCGCCCACTTACGTGAGCAGTTCTTC	CASSSAHLREQFF
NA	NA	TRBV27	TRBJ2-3	TGTGCCAGCAGTTTTGGGCAGGGGTCCGCAGATTGGGATACGCAGTATTTT	CASSFGQGSADWDTQYF
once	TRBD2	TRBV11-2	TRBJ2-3	TGTGCCAGCAGCTGGGGACTAGCGGGAACAGATACGCAGTATTTT	CASSWGLAGTDTQYF
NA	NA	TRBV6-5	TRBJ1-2	TGTGCCAGCAGCCCCTTGGGGACAACTTACTATGGCTACACCTTC	CASSPLGTTYYGYTF
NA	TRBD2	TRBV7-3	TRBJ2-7	TGTGCCAGCAGCCCTAACCCCCTAAAGCGGGACCGCCCCTACGAGCAGTACTTC	CASSPNPLKRDRPYEQYF